Presented here are 13 T cell receptor beta chains from one specimen sequenced in a study of T cell responses to AZD1222 COVID-19 vaccine. Repertoires were generated with immunoSEQ multiplex PCR, while TCRdb's copy carries only in-frame clones and drops some. The data show more than 95,000 clones, with more than 85% seen just once and about 3% held by the top ten. The sample was peripheral blood, taken on day 0 of AZD1222 vaccination. The receptors were sampled from an adult in good health.

The chain carries TRBV5-1 and TRBJ2-1; a possible D gene is TRBD2 (8 bases). This CDR3 is built from 17 residues. Germline V CDR1 and CDR2: SGHRS, YFSETQ. V was pared by 6 bases and J by 0 bases, with 19 bases between. The CDR3 DNA follows: TGCGCCAGCACCCGGGCAGGGGGACTAGGCTCCTACAATGAGCAGTTCTTC. This translates into CASTRAGGLGSYNEQFF. Variable domain in full (rest from reference TRBV5-1 and TRBJ2-1): KAGVTQTPRYLIKTRGQQVTLSCSPISGHRSVSWYQQTPGQGLQFLFEYFSETQRNKGNFPGRFSGRQFSNSRSEMNVSTLELGDSALYLCASTRAGGLGSYNEQFFGPGTRLTVL.

V usage is TRBV6-5 and J usage is TRBJ2-7; D is uncertain. The CDR3 has 13 amino acids. The V end lost 2 bases, the J end lost 3 bases, and 8 bases lay between the germline ends. From germline, CDR1 is MNHEY and CDR2 SVGAGI. In DNA, the CDR3 is TGTGCCAGCAGTTACACAGCACACTACGAGCAGTACTTC. Translated: CASSYTAHYEQYF.

This chain links TRBV11-2 with TRBJ2-7; no definite D call. The germline V gene encodes CDR1 SGHAT and CDR2 FQNNGV. V was shortened by 7 bases and J by 3 bases, with 19 bases between the two germline ends. The CDR3 is 15 residues long. CDR3 in DNA: TGTGCCAGCACCACCTCTAACGGAGATTTCTACGAGCAGTACTTC. Amino acid sequence: CASTTSNGDFYEQYF.

The chain is built from TRBV30 and TRBJ1-3, with D hard to call. The germline V and J ends were trimmed by 2 bases and 4 bases, with 12 bases remaining between them. Germline V gene lookup returns CDR1 GTSNPN and CDR2 SVGIG (reference sequence). This CDR3 contains 14 residues. The CDR3 bases are TGTGCCTGGAGTCCCAGAACTATAGGAAACACCATATATTTT. Residues: CAWSPRTIGNTIYF.

The J gene is TRBJ2-3, the V gene TRBV4-2; TRBD2 matches 8 bases. This CDR3 region has 16 residues. V lost 0 bases, J lost 1 base, and 3 bases stayed unmatched. Looked up from germline, CDR1 is LGHNA and CDR2 is YNFKEQ. This chain's CDR3 is CASSQDRGGGTDTQYF. The CDR3 nucleotides are TGTGCCAGCAGCCAAGATCGGGGGGGAGGCACAGATACGCAGTATTTT.

The chain recombines TRBV28 with TRBJ2-7; unclear D gene. Germline V gene data show CDR1 as MDHEN and CDR2 as SYDVKM. This CDR3 has 15 residues. V gave up 3 bases and J gave up 0 bases, with 12 bases separating them. This CDR3 is CASSLAGTTSYEQYF. CDR3 coding DNA: TGTGCCAGCAGTTTGGCCGGAACGACCTCCTACGAGCAGTACTTC.

V and J are TRBV27 and TRBJ1-2; the D is unclear. V lost 2 bases and J 7 bases, leaving 23 bases between the germline ends. This CDR3 is built from 17 residues. CDR1 is MNHEY, CDR2 SMNVEV, per germline (reference sequence). The CDR3 loop reads CASSLGPSGRQSGGYTF. DNA for the CDR3: TGTGCCAGCAGTTTAGGTCCGTCGGGCAGGCAATCGGGTGGCTACACCTTC.

The CDR3 bases are TGTGCCAGCAGTTTTCGGTTCTGGCACAGCACAGATACGCAGTATTTT. Its protein is CASSFRFWHSTDTQYF. The chain employs TRBV28 and TRBJ2-3; D remains unclear. This CDR3 has 16 residues. V lost 3 bases and J lost 0, with 13 bases in between. The germline CDR1 and CDR2 sequences are MDHEN and SYDVKM.

This clone turned up a few times. The J gene is TRBJ2-7, the V gene TRBV7-9, with D possibly TRBD2 on 5 matching bases. The length of the CDR3 is 16 residues. Germline loops: CDR1 SEHNR, CDR2 FQNEAQ (reference sequence). Deletions cut 5 bases from V and 0 bases from J, with 17 bases between. The chain's CDR3 is CASSHPARAGSYEQYF. The CDR3 nucleotides read TGTGCCAGCAGCCACCCCGCGCGGGCGGGCTCCTACGAGCAGTACTTC.

The V gene is TRBV5-4, the J gene TRBJ2-2; D is undetermined. CDR1 and CDR2 (germline): SGHNT, YYREEE (reference sequence). The CDR3 has 13 amino acids. Deletions cut 0 bases from V and 4 bases from J, with 4 bases between. CDR3 in amino acids: CASSLDSTGELFF. In DNA, the CDR3 is TGTGCCAGCAGCTTGGACAGCACCGGGGAGCTGTTTTTT.

This clone was seen just once. The chain employs TRBV19 and TRBJ2-7; tentatively, D is TRBD2 (6 bases). The CDR3 is 13 amino acids. Germline V lookup: CDR1 LNHDA, CDR2 SQIVND (reference sequence). The V and J ends lost 4 bases and 4 bases respectively, with 11 bases between them. The CDR3 reads CASSTVGGYEQYF. The CDR3 DNA reads TGTGCCAGTAGTACTGTGGGGGGTTACGAGCAGTACTTC.

The V gene is TRBV4-1, the J gene TRBJ2-1; no clear D gene. Looked up from germline, CDR1 is MGHRA and CDR2 is YSYEKL. CDR3 size: 15 residues. V was shortened by 1 base and J by 7 bases, with 14 bases between the two germline ends. The CDR3 loop reads CASSQVYSPRNEQFF. The CDR3 region has the DNA TGCGCCAGCAGCCAAGTTTATAGCCCGAGGAATGAGCAGTTCTTC.

The chain carries TRBV7-9 and TRBJ2-7; possibly TRBD2 for D (6 bases). Trimming pared 5 bases from V and 0 bases from J, leaving 20 bases between. Germline V gene data show CDR1 as SEHNR and CDR2 as FQNEAQ (reference sequence). This CDR3 has 17 residues. The CDR3 region is CASSAPSGVVGSYEQYF. Written as DNA, the CDR3 is TGTGCCAGCAGCGCTCCCTCGGGGGTAGTGGGCTCCTACGAGCAGTACTTC.